This T cell receptor (beta chain) was observed in a study of a mutant IDH1 vaccine in newly diagnosed glioma. On the study more broadly: The initiation of vaccination occurred 4-6 weeks after radiotherapy alone, or with temozolomide cycles. V12 occurred at week 35 and V13 at week 47.

Time point described: week 47, end of study. With topical imiquimod, each dose of the vaccine consisted of 300 ug of mutant IDH1 20-mer peptide. About this clone: Its antigen is currently unknown.

Profiling relied on immunoSEQ multiplex PCR, and the TCRdb table lists in-frame clones only, not all of them. The top ten hold around 4.8% of the sample, which has approximately 56,000 clones, about 65% seen once. Study-level points and caveats: Alterations occurring in top peripheral T cell clonotypes seemed unrelated to pseudoprogression.

The sample here was peripheral blood mononuclear cells (PBMCs), taken from a glioma patient whose treatment included an IDH1 peptide vaccine. This TCR was sampled from a man aged 35 to 55 with glioma. Some clones in this sample may be carry-over from other donors' samples.

CDR3 nucleotides: TGTGCTAGTGGTTCAGGAAGCAATCAGCCCCAGCATTTT. Protein sequence: CASGSGSNQPQHF. V is TRBV12-5 and J is TRBJ1-5; no reliable D call. V lost 4 bases and J lost 1, with 5 bases in between. This CDR3 is 13 amino acids long. Germline loops: CDR1 LGHNT, CDR2 FRNRAP.